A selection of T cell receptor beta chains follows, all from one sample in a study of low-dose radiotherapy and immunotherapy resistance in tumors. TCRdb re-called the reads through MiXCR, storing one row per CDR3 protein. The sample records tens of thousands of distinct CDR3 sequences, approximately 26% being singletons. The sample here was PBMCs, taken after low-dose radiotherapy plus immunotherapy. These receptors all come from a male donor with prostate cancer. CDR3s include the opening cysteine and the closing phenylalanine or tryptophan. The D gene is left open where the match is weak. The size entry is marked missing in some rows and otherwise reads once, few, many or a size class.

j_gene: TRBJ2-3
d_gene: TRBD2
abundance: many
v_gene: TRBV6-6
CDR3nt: TGTGCCAGCAGTTACTTACAGGGCCTAGCGGGAGCTACGCAGTATTTT
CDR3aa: CASSYLQGLAGATQYF

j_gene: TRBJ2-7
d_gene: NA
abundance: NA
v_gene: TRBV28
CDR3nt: TGTGCCAGCATGGCTAAATCCGACGAGCAGTACTTC
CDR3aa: CASMAKSDEQYF

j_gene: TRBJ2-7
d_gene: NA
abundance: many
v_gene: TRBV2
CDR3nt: TGTGCCAGCAGTGAAACTCAGACTCCGTACTTC
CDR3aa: CASSETQTPYF

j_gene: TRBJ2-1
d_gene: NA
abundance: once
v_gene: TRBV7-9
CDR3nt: TGTGCCAGCAGCCCGCCTACAGGAAACTACAATGAGCAGTTCTTC
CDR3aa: CASSPPTGNYNEQFF

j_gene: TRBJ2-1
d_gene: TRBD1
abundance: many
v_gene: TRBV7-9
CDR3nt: TGTGCCAGCAGCTCCTACAGGGGGGCAAACAATGAGCAGTTCTTC
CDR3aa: CASSSYRGANNEQFF

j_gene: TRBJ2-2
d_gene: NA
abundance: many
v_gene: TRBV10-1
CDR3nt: TGCGCCAGCAGTGAGGTTGGAGGGGTCCGGACCCCCGGGGAGCTGTTTTTT
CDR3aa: CASSEVGGVRTPGELFF

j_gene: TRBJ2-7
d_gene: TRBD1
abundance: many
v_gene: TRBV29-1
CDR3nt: TGCAGCGTTGAACAACCGACAGGGGGCTTCGGGTACGAGCAGTACTTC
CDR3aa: CSVEQPTGGFGYEQYF

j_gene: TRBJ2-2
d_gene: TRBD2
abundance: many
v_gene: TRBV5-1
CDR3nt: TGTGCCAGCAGCGGGGGACTAGCGGGGGCAACGAACACCGGGGAGCTGTTTTTT
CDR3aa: CASSGGLAGATNTGELFF

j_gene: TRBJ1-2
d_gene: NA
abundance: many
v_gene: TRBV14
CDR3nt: TGTGCCAGCAGCCAGGCGGCGGGTGGCTACACCTTC
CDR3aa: CASSQAAGGYTF

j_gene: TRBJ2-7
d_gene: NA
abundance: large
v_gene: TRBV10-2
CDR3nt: TGCGCCAGCCGGAGGCAGGGCGGCGAGCAGTACTTC
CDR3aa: CASRRQGGEQYF

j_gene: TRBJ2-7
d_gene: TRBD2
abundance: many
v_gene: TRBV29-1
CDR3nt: TGCAGCGCTGGAGCGGGAGCCTACGAGCAGTACTTC
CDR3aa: CSAGAGAYEQYF

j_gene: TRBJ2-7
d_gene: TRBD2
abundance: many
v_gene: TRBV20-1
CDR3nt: TGCAGTGCTAGCCCCACTAGCGGGGGGGCAAGCGAGCAGTACTTC
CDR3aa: CSASPTSGGASEQYF

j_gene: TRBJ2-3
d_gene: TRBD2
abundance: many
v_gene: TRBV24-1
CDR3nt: TGTGCCACCAGGACTAGCGGCAGCACAGATACGCAGTATTTT
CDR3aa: CATRTSGSTDTQYF

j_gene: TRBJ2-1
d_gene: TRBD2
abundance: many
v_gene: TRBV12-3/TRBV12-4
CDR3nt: TGTGCCAGCAGCCCCTTAGCGGGGCTACCCTACAATGAGCAGTTCTTC
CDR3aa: CASSPLAGLPYNEQFF

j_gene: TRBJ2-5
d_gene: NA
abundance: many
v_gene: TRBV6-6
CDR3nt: TGTGCCAGCAGTCCTGGGCCGGGGACCCAGTACTTC
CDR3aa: CASSPGPGTQYF

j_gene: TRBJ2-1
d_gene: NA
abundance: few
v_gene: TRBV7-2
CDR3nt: TGTGCCAGCAGCTTATCGGTCAGTCCTGAGCAGTTCTTC
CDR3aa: CASSLSVSPEQFF

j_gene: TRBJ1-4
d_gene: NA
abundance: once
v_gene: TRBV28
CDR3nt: TGTGCCACCTATCTCAGGGGAACTAATGAAAAACTGTTTTTT
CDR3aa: CATYLRGTNEKLFF

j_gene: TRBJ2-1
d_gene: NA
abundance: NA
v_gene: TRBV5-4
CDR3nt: TGTGCCAGCAGCTTGGCCGGCGGGGGCGCCTACAATGAGCAGTTCTTC
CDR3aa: CASSLAGGGAYNEQFF

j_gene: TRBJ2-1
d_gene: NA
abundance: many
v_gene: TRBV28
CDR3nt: TGTGCCAGCAGCAGACTAGGCGCCTTTTTGCAGTTCTTC
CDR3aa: CASSRLGAFLQFF

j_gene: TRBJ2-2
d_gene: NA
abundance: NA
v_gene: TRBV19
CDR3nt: TGTGCCAGTAGTATTTCAGGGTCCACCGGGGAGCTGTTTTTT
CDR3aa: CASSISGSTGELFF

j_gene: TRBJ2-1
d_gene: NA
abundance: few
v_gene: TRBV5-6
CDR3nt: TGTGCCAGCAGCTTGGGGACCCTACGTTATGGTGAGCAGTTCTTC
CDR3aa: CASSLGTLRYGEQFF

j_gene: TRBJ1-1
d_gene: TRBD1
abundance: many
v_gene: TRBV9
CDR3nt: TGTGCCAGCAGGCAGGGGGGGAACACTGAAGCTTTCTTT
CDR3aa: CASRQGGNTEAFF

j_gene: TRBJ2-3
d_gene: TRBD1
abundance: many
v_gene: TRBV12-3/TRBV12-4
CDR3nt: TGTGCCAGCAGTCAATGGACAGGGGGCAACACAGATACGCAGTATTTT
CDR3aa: CASSQWTGGNTDTQYF

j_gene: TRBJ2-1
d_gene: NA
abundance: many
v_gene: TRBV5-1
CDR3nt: TGCGCCAGCAGCTTGGTGTCAGGGGCCAAGAATGAGCAGTTCTTC
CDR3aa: CASSLVSGAKNEQFF

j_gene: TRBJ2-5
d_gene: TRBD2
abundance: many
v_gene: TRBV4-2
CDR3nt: TGTGCCAGCAGCGCAACCGGGACTAGCGGGAGAGGGTACCAAGAGACCCAGTACTTC
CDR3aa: CASSATGTSGRGYQETQYF

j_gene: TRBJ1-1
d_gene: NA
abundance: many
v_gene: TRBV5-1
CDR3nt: TGCGCCAGCAGCTTGTTATCTCTGAACACTGAAGCTTTCTTT
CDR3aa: CASSLLSLNTEAFF

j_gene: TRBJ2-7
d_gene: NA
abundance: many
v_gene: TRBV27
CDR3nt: TGTGCCAGCAGAGAAAGCGGCTCCTACGAGCAGTACTTC
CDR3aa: CASRESGSYEQYF

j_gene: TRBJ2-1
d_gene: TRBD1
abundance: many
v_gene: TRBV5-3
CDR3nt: TGTGCCAGCAGCCGTCCCGGGACAGGGGCTGAGCAGTTCTTC
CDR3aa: CASSRPGTGAEQFF

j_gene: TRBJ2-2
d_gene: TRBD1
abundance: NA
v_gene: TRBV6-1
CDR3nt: TGTGCCAGCATTTCAGGACAGGGGGCGCGCACCGGGGAGCTGTTTTTT
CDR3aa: CASISGQGARTGELFF

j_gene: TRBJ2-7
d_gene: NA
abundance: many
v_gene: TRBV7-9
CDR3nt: TGTGCCAGCAGCTCACCTCAGGGTCAAGAGCAGTACTTC
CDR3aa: CASSSPQGQEQYF

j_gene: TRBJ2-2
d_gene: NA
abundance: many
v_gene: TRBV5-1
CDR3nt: TGCGCCAGCAGCACCCCCTCGACGGAAAAGAACACCGGGGAGCTGTTTTTT
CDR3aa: CASSTPSTEKNTGELFF

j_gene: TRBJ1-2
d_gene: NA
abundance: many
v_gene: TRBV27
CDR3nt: TGTGCCAGCAGCCAACAGGACAGTTATGGCTACACCTTC
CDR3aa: CASSQQDSYGYTF

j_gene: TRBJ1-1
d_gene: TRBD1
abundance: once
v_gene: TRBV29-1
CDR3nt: TGCAGCGCTGGGGAGCAGGGGGCTGAAGCTTTCTTT
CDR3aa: CSAGEQGAEAFF

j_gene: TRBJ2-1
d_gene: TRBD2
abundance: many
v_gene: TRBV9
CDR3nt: TGTGCCAGCAGCGGGGGGAGCGGGAGGGCCGATGAGCAGTTCTTC
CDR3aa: CASSGGSGRADEQFF

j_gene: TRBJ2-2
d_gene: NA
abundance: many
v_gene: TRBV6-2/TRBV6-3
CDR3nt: TGTGCCAGCAGTTACGTAGCTAGCCTCGGGGAGCTGTTTTTT
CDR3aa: CASSYVASLGELFF

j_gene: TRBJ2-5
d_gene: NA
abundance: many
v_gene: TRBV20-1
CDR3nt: TGCAGTGCTAGACCCCAGCGAACTATGACAGGAGGGCTGCGGGAGACCCAGTACTTC
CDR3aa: CSARPQRTMTGGLRETQYF

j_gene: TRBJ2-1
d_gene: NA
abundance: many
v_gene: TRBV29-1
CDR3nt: TGCAGCGTTGAAGATAGACAGGTTAGATTCTTC
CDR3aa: CSVEDRQVRFF

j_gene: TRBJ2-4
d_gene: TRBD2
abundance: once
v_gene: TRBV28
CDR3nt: TGTGCCAGCAGTTTACCCGGGACTAGCGGGAACATTCAGTACTTC
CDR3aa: CASSLPGTSGNIQYF

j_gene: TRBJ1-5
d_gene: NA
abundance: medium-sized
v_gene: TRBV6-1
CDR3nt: TGTGCCAGCATGGTTGGGGATCAGCCCCAGCATTTT
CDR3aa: CASMVGDQPQHF

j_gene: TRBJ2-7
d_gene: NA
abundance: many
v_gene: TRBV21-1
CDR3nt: TGTGCCAGCCTCCGAGACCCGGGACTGGAGACTAGCCGCGGATACTACGAGCAGTACTTC
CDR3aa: CASLRDPGLETSRGYYEQYF

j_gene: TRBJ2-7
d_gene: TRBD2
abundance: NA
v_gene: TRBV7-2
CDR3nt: TGTGCCAGCAGCCCGGGACTAGCAAACTACGAGCAGTACTTC
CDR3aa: CASSPGLANYEQYF

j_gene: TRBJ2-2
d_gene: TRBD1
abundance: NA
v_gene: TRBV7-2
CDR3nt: TGTGCCAGCAGCACAGGGGCGGGCACCGGGGAGCTGTTTTTT
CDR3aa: CASSTGAGTGELFF

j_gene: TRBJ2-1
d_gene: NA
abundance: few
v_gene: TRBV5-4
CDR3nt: TGTGCCAGCAGCTTGGAGATACAGGGGAGGGCCTACAATGAGCAGTTCTTC
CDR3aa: CASSLEIQGRAYNEQFF